This T cell receptor (beta chain) was sequenced in a study of blood T cell repertoires in COVID-19. About the study: Spain, Italy and the United States supplied samples that represented acute and convalescent COVID-19. T cells, B-cell-depleted T cells, or PBMCs supplied cDNA or gDNA.

Source study methods: Counts of nucleated cells, estimated from reference gene primer amplification, were obtained. Data came from immunoSEQ multiplex PCR; TCRdb stores just in-frame clones and leaves some out. That table supplies the V and J calls and clone size; D and trimming were determined from the DNA. The data hold 150,000 or so clones, with about 74% observed a single time. This CDR3 has 14 amino acids. Per the germline V gene, CDR1 is SGHTA and CDR2 is FQGNSA. Trimming removed 5 bases from V and 7 bases from J; junction bases left unmatched: 7. The clonotype was recovered from a woman aged 80 or over with acute or convalescent COVID-19. The chain employs TRBV7-2 and TRBJ1-5; TRBD1 matches 8 bases. Sequencing used peripheral blood. In nucleotides, the CDR3 is TGTGCCAGCAGCCGTCAGGGGGCAGGGCAGCCCCAGCATTTT. Residues: CASSRQGAGQPQHF.